Sequencing of this T cell receptor beta chain was carried out in a study of blood T cells in healthy people across ages. Study results and caveats: Roughly linear declines in TCR beta diversity per million T cells occurred with age.

As for this clonotype: Its target is not known. A junction end diverges from the germline sequence, so it may reflect a read error.

Germline CDR1 and CDR2: LNHNV and YYDKDF (reference sequence). The CDR3 loop spans 16 amino acids. With a J-beta primer mix and a sample-barcoded 5' primer, a second PCR ran roughly 6 to 12 cycles. Each CDR3 protein is one row after TCRdb ran MiXCR on the 5' RACE reads. The sample has approximately 800,000 distinct CDR3 sequences, 20% to 30% seen once. At least 5 micrograms of total RNA were extracted per sample. The data also belong to a second study, concerning T cells of mothers and their children. Per that study: Second-round PCR products received sample barcodes and 2-4 random nucleotides from the M1S primer.

The TCR sequence derives from a boy younger than 18 in good health. The sample was blood. The rearrangement links TRBV15 to TRBJ2-1; 7 bases line up with TRBD2. As DNA, the CDR3 is TGTGCCACCAGCAGAGGGGGGGGTGCGGCCTACAATGAACAGTTCTTC. The encoded protein is CATSRGGGAAYNEQFF.